This T cell receptor (beta chain) emerged from a study of cytomegalovirus exposure and HLA in healthy donors. Turning to the study itself: The 90 to 150 validation repertoires used the same platform as the 666 first-cohort repertoires, a later analysis reported. General study results and limits: Published work reported that the classifier diagnosed cytomegalovirus status with high specificity and sensitivity. In vitro, three CMV-associated chains proved specific for CMV antigens. The study flagged some 170 TCR beta chains as cytomegalovirus-associated.

The V and J ends lost 4 bases and 4 bases respectively, with 15 bases between them. The CDR3 has 15 residues. In germline, CDR1 is PRHDT, CDR2 FYEKMQ (reference sequence). As to this clone: What it recognizes is unknown.

The method was immunoSEQ multiplex PCR; TCRdb's version includes in-frame clones alone and lacks a portion of them. The sample lists about 260,000 clones; about 90% were seen once. Sequencing was performed on PBMCs. The genes are TRBV13 and TRBJ2-3; D uncertain. The TCR originated in a young woman in good health and CMV-seronegative. The CDR3 sequence: CASSYGSRGPDTQYF. CDR3 bases: TGTGCCAGCAGCTATGGCTCACGAGGTCCAGATACGCAGTATTTT.